The T cell receptor beta chain described here comes from a study of T-cell reconstitution after alpha-beta-depleted transplantation in children listed by TCRdb under 2016. Describing the broader study: Using TCR repertoire profiling, the study followed T-cell immune reconstitution in a quantitative way in children after TCRalphabeta/CD19-depleted allogeneic hematopoietic cell transplantation. Findings and caveats that apply to the study as a whole: Over subsequent months, a decline in hyperexpanded clone frequencies was noted, and after one year, T-cell counts and TCRbeta diversity were mostly ascribed to newly produced T cells. Apparently early alphabetaT-cell count recovery about two months after transplant reportedly relied on only several hundred rapidly expanded clones derived from non-depleted graft cells. In some patients, high TCRbeta diversity at day 60 was attributed to recipient T cells and intrathymic progenitors that had survived conditioning.

This clonotype has just a few counts. Its antigen specificity is not known. No much larger clone is present one base from it, and per-base qualities are unavailable. The treatment or condition label of this sample denotes: allogeneic hematopoietic cell transplantation with graft depleted of TCRalphabeta T cells and CD19 B cells. The children who served as transplant recipients had been given grafts of TCRalphabeta/CD19-depleted allogeneic hematopoietic cells. Receptors were amplified or captured by PCR. Reads for this sample came from an Illumina HiSeq 2500. Molecular barcoding was employed in the preparation of TCR libraries, with unique molecular identifiers being used to normalize TCRbeta repertoire quantification. TCRdb reran the public reads through fastp at Q25 and MiXCR, keeping productive beta chains. Rows are unified per CDR3 protein, each entry keeping the most common DNA and genes. This sample gives about 980,000 distinct CDR3 sequences in total; roughly 29% of them show up just once. In total, the top ten clones hold roughly 27% of the sample.

This sequence was found in a boy in the first two years of life who had a stem cell transplant for SCID, so the T cells may come from the graft donor. The sample here was PBMCs, mostly from graft donor cells, taken 360 days after TCRalphabeta/CD19-depleted stem cell transplant.

The DNA sequence is as follows: TGCGCCAGCAGCTTGGAGAGACAGGGGGATGAAAAACTGTTTTTT. Its protein reads: CASSLERQGDEKLFF. The sequence joins TRBV5-1 to TRBJ1-4; TRBD1 lines up with 9 middle nucleotides. Unmatched junction bases come to 3, with V trimmed by 0 bases and J by 6 bases. CDR1 is given as SGHRS and CDR2 as YFSETQ, both from the germline V gene. The CDR3 goes from the cysteine to the phenylalanine over 15 residues. The only DNA kept is the CDR3, 45 bases in frame from the first base.